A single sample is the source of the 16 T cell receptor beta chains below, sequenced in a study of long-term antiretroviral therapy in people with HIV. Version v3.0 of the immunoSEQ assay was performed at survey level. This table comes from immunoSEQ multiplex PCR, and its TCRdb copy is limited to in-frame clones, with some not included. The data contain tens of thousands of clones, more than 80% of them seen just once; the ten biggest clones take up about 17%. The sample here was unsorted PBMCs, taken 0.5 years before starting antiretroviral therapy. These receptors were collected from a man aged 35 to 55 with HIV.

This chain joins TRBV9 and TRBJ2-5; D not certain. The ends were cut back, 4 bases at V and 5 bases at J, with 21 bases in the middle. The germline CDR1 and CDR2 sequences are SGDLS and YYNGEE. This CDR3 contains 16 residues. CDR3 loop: CASSISDVKKGETQYF. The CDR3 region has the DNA TGTGCCAGCAGCATTTCGGACGTAAAGAAAGGGGAGACCCAGTACTTC. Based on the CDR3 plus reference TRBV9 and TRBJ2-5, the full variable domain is DSGVTQTPKHLITATGQRVTLRCSPRSGDLSVYWYQQSLDQGLQFLIQYYNGEERAKGNILERFSAQQFPDLHSELNLSSLELGDSALYFCASSISDVKKGETQYFGPGTRLLVL.

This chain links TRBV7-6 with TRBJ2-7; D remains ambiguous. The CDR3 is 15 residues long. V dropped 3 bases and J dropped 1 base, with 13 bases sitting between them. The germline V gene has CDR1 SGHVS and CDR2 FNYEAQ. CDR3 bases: TGTGCCAGCAGCTTTTCTATAGGGCCGTCCTACGAGCAGTACTTC. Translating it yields CASSFSIGPSYEQYF.

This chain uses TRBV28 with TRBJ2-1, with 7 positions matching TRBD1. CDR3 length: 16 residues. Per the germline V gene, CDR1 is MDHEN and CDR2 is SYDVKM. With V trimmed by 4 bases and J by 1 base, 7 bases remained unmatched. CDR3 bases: TGTGCCAGCAGTTCGCCTGCAGGGGGATCCTACAATGAGCAGTTCTTC. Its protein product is CASSSPAGGSYNEQFF.

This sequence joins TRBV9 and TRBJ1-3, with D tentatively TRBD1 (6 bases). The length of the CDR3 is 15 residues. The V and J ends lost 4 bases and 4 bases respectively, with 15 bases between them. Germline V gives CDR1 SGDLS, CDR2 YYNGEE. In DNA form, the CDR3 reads TGTGCCAGCAGCTCCGGGGGGGCTACGGGAAACACCATATATTTT. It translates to CASSSGGATGNTIYF.

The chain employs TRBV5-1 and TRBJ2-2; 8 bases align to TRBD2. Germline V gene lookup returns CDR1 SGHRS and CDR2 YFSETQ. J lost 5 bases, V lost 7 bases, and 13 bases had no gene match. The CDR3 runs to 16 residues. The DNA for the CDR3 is TGCGCCAGCTTCCCCCGGGGGGGGGCGGAAACCGGGGAGCTGTTTTTT. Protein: CASFPRGGAETGELFF.

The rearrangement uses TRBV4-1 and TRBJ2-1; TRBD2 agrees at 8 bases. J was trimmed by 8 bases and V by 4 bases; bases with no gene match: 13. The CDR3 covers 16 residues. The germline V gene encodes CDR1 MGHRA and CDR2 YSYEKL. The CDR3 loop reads CASSPRPSGGVDEQFF. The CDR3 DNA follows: TGCGCCAGCAGCCCCCGCCCCTCGGGGGGGGTCGATGAGCAGTTCTTC.

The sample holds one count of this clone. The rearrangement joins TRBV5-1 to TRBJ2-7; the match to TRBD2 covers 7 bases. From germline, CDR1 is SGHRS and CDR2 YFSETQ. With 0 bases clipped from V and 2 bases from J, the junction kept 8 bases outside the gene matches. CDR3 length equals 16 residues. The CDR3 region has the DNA TGCGCCAGCAGCTTGGACCCAGCGGGGACCGCCTACGAGCAGTACTTC. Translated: CASSLDPAGTAYEQYF. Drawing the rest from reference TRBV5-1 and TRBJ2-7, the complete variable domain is KAGVTQTPRYLIKTRGQQVTLSCSPISGHRSVSWYQQTPGQGLQFLFEYFSETQRNKGNFPGRFSGRQFSNSRSEMNVSTLELGDSALYLCASSLDPAGTAYEQYFGPGTRLTVT.

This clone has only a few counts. In DNA, the CDR3 is TGTGCCAGCAGCCCCCTAGGGGCGGGGGTTAAAGATACGCAGTATTTT. It specifies CASSPLGAGVKDTQYF. This chain joins TRBV6-6 and TRBJ2-3, with TRBD2 matching over 7 bases. This CDR3 region has 16 residues. The germline V gene has CDR1 MNHNY and CDR2 SVGAGI (reference sequence). After removal of 6 bases from V and 5 bases from J, the junction contained 14 bases not matched to a gene.

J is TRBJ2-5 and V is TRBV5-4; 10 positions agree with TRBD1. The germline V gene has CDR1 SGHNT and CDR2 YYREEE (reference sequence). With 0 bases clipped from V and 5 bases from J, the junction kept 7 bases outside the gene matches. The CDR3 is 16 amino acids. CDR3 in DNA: TGTGCCAGCAGCTTGGAGGGACAGGGGAGAGGGGAGACCCAGTACTTC. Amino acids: CASSLEGQGRGETQYF.

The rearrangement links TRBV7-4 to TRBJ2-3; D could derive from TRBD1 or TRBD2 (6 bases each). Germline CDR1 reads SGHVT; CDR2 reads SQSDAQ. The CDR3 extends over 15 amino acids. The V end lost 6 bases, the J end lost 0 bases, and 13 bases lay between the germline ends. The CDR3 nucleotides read TGTGCCAGCAGAGGGGGGTCCTCTAGCACAGATACGCAGTATTTT. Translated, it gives CASRGGSSSTDTQYF.

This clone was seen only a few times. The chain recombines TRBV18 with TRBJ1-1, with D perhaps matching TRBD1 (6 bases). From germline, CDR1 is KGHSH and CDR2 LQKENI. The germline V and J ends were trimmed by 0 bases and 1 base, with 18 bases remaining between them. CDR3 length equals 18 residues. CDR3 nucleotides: TGTGCCAGCTCACCACCGCGAGACAGGATTAGGGAGAACACTGAAGCTTTCTTT. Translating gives CASSPPRDRIRENTEAFF.

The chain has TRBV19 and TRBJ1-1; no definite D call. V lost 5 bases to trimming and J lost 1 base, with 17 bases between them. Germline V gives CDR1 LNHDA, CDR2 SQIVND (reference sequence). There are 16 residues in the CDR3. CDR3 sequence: CASSPIRLDWNTEAFF. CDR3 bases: TGTGCCAGTAGTCCCATCAGGCTGGATTGGAACACTGAAGCTTTCTTT.

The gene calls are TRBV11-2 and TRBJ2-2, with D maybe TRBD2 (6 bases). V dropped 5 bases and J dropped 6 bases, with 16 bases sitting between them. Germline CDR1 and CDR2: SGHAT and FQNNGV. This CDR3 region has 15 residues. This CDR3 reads CASSPGTLIAGELFF. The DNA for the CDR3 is TGTGCCAGCAGCCCCGGGACTTTAATCGCCGGGGAGCTGTTTTTT.

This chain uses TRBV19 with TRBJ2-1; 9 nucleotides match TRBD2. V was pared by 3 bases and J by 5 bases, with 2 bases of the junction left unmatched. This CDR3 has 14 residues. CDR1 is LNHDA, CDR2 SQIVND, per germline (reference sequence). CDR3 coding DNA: TGTGCCAGTAGTATCCTAGCGGGGAACAATGAGCAGTTCTTC. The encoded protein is CASSILAGNNEQFF.

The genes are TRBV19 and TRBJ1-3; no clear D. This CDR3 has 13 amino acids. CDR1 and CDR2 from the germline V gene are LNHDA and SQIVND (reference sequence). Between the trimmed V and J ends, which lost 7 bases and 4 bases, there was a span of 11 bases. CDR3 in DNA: TGTGCCAGTAAGCCCGCCGGGGGAAACACCATATATTTT. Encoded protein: CASKPAGGNTIYF. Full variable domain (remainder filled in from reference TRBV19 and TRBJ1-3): DGGITQSPKYLFRKEGQNVTLSCEQNLNHDAMYWYRQDPGQGLRLIYYSQIVNDFQKGDIAEGYSVSREKKESFPLTVTSAQKNPTAFYLCASKPAGGNTIYFGEGSWLTVV.

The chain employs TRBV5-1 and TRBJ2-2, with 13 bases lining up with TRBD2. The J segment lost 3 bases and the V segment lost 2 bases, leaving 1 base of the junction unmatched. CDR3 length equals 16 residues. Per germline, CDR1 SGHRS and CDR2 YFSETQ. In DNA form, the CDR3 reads TGCGCCAGCAGCTTTACTAGCGGGGGGGACACCGGGGAGCTGTTTTTT. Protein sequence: CASSFTSGGDTGELFF.